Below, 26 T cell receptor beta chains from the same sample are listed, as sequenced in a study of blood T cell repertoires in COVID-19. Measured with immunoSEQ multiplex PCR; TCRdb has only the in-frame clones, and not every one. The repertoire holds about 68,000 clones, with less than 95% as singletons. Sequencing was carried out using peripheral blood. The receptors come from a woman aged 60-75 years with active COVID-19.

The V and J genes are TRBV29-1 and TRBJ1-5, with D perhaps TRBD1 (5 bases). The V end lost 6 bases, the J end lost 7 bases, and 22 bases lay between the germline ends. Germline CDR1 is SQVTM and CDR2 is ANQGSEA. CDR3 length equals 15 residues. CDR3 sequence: CSVLGVQGSGQPQHF. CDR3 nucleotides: TGCAGCGTCCTTGGGGTGCAGGGTTCGGGCCAGCCCCAGCATTTT.

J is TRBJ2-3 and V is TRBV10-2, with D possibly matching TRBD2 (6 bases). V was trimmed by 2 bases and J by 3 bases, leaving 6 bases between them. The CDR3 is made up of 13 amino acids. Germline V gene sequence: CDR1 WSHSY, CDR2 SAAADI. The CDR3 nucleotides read TGCGCCAGCAGTGAGGCGGGGACAGATACGCAGTATTTT. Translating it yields CASSEAGTDTQYF.

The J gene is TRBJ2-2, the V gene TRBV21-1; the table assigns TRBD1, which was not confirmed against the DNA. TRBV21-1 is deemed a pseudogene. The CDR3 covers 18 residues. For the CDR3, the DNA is TGTGCCAGCAGCAAAAGGGGCGAACAGGGCCCAAGGACCGGGGAGCTGTTTTTT. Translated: CASSKRGEQGPRTGELFF.

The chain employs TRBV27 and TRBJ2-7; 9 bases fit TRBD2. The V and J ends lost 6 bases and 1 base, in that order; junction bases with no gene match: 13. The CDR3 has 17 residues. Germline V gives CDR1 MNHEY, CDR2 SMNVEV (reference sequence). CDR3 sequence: CASSSLPVAGASYEQYF. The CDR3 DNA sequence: TGTGCCAGCAGCTCCCTCCCTGTAGCGGGGGCATCCTACGAGCAGTACTTC.

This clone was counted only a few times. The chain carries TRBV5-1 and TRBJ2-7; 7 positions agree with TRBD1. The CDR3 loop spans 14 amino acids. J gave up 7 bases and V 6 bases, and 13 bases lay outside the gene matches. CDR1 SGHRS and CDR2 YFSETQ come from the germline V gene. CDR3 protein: CASTRATGQPEQYF. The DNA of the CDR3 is TGCGCCAGCACCCGCGCGACAGGGCAACCTGAGCAGTACTTC.

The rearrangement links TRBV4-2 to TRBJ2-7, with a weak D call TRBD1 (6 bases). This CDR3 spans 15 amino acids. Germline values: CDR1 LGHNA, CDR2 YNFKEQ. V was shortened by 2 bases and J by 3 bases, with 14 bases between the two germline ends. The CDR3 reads CASSQSSGQYYEQYF. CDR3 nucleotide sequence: TGTGCCAGCAGCCAAAGTTCTGGACAGTACTACGAGCAGTACTTC.

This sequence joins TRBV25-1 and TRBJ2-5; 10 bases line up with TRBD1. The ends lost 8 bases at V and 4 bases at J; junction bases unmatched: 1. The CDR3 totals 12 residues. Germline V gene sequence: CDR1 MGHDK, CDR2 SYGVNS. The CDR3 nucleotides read TGTGCCAGCCGGGACAGGGGAGAGACCCAGTACTTC. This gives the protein CASRDRGETQYF. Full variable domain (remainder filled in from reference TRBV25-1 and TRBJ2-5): EADIYQTPRYLVIGTGKKITLECSQTMGHDKMYWYQQDPGMELHLIHYSYGVNSTEKGDLSSESTVSRIRTEHFPLTLESARPSHTSQYLCASRDRGETQYFGPGTRLLVL.

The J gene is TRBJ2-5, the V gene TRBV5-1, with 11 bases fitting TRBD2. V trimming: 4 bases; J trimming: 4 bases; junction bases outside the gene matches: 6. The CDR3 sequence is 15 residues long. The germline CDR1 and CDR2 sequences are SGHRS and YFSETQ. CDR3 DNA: TGCGCCAGCAGCCTAGCGGGAGGATGGGGAGAGACCCAGTACTTC. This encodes CASSLAGGWGETQYF.

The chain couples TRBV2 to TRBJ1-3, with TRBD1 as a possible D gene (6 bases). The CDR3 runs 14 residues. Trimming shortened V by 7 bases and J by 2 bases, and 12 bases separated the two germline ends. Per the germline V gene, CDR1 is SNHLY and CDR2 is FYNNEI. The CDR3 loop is CASTKQGTGNTIYF. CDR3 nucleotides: TGTGCCAGCACAAAACAGGGAACTGGAAACACCATATATTTT.

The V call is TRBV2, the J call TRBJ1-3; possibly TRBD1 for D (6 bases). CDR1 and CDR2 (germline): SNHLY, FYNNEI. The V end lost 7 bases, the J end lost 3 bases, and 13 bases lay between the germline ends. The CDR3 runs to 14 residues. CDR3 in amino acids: CASTPGEGGNTIYF. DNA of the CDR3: TGTGCCAGCACACCAGGGGAGGGTGGAAACACCATATATTTT.

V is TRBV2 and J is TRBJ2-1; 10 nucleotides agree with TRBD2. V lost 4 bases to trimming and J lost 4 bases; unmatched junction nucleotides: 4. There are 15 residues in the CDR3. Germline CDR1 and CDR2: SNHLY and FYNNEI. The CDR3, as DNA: TGTGCCAGCAGTGCCCGGACTAGCGGATACAATGAGCAGTTCTTC. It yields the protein CASSARTSGYNEQFF.

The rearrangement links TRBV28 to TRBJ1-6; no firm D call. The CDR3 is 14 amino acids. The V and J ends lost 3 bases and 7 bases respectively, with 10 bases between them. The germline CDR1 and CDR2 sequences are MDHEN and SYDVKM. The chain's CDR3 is CASSFPPPNSPLHF. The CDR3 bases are TGTGCCAGCAGTTTTCCCCCCCCGAATTCACCCCTCCACTTT.

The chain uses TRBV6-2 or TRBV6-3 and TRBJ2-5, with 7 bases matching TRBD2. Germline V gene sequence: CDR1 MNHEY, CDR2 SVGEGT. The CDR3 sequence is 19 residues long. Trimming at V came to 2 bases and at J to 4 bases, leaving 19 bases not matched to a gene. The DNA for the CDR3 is TGTGCCAGCAGTTACAGTCTCTCGGGTGGCGGGAGAGAATTAGAGACCCAGTACTTC. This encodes CASSYSLSGGGRELETQYF.

The CDR3 protein is CASSQDEAVSTDTQYF. The CDR3 DNA sequence: TGTGCCAGCAGCCAAGATGAAGCGGTTAGCACAGATACGCAGTATTTT. The chain uses TRBV4-2 and TRBJ2-3; TRBD2 is a possible D gene (5 bases). V was pared by 0 bases and J by 0 bases, with 10 bases between. CDR1 and CDR2 from the germline V gene are LGHNA and YNFKEQ. The CDR3 has 16 amino acids.

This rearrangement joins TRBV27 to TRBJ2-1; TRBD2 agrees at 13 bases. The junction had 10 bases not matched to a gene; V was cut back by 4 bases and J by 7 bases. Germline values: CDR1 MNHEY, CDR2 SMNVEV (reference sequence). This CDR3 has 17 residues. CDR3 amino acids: CASSSLGLAGVVNEQFF. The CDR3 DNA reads TGTGCCAGCAGTTCACTCGGACTAGCGGGAGTGGTTAATGAGCAGTTCTTC.

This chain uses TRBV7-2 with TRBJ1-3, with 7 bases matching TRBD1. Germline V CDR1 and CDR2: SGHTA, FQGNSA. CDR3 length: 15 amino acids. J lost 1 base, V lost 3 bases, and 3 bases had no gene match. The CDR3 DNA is TGTGCCAGCAGCTTGGCAGGGGGTTCTGGAAACACCATATATTTT. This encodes CASSLAGGSGNTIYF.

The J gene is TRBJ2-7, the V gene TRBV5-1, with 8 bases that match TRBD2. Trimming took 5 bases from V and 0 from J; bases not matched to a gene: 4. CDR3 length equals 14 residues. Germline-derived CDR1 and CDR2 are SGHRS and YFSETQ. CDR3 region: CASRETSGSYEQYF. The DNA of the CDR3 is TGCGCCAGCAGGGAAACTAGCGGCTCCTACGAGCAGTACTTC. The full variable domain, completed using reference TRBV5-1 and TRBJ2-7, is KAGVTQTPRYLIKTRGQQVTLSCSPISGHRSVSWYQQTPGQGLQFLFEYFSETQRNKGNFPGRFSGRQFSNSRSEMNVSTLELGDSALYLCASRETSGSYEQYFGPGTRLTVT.

Here the CDR3 reads CASSTGTSVYEQYF. The CDR3 DNA reads TGTGCCAGTAGTACCGGGACTAGCGTCTACGAGCAGTACTTC. This rearrangement joins TRBV19 to TRBJ2-7; TRBD2 aligns across 10 bases. The CDR3 extends over 14 amino acids. Trimming at V came to 4 bases and at J to 3 bases, leaving 3 bases not matched to a gene. Germline V gene lookup returns CDR1 LNHDA and CDR2 SQIVND (reference sequence).

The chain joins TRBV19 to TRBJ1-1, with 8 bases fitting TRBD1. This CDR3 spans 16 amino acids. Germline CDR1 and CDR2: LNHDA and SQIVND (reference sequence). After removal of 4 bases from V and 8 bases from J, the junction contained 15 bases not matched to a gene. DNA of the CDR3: TGTGCCAGTAGTACCCTCCGGACAGGGAAGGGGCGAGAAGCTTTCTTT. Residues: CASSTLRTGKGREAFF.

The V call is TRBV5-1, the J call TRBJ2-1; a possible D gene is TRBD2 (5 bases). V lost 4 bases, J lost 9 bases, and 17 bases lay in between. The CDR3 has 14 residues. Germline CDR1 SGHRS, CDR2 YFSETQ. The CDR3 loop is CASSPTTRLGEQFF. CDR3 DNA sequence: TGCGCCAGCAGCCCAACAACTAGATTGGGTGAGCAGTTCTTC.

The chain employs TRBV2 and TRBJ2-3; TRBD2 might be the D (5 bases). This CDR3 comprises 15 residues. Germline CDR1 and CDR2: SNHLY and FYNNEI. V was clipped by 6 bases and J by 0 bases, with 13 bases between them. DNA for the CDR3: TGTGCCAGCAGGTCGGAGCGGATTAGCACAGATACGCAGTATTTT. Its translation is CASRSERISTDTQYF.

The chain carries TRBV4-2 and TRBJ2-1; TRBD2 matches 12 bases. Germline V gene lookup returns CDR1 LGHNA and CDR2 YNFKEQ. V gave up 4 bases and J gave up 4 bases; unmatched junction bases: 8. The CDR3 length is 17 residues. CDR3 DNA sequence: TGTGCCAGCAGCCCGACTAGCGGGGGAGGGCTGTACAATGAGCAGTTCTTC. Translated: CASSPTSGGGLYNEQFF.

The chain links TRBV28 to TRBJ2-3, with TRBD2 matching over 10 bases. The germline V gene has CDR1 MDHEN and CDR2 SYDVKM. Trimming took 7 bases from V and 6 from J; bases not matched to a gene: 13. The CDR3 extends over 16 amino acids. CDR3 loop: CASTPGGQRGGDTQYF. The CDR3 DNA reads TGTGCCAGCACCCCTGGCGGCCAGCGGGGGGGGGATACGCAGTATTTT.

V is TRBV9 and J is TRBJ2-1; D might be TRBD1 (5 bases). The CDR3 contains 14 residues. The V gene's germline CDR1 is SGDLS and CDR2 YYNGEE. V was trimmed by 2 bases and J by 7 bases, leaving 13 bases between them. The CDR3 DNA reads TGTGCCAGCAGCGTGGACACTCCCCCTAATGAGCAGTTCTTC. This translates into CASSVDTPPNEQFF.

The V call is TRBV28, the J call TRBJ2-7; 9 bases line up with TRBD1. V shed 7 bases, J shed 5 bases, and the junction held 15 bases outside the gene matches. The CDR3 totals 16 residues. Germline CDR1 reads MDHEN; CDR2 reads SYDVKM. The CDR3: CASTPTGGGKGHEQYF. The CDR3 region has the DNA TGTGCCAGCACCCCGACAGGGGGTGGAAAGGGCCACGAGCAGTACTTC. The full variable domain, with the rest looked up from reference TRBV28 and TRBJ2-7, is DVKVTQSSRYLVKRTGEKVFLECVQDMDHENMFWYRQDPGLGLRLIYFSYDVKMKEKGDIPEGYSVSREKKERFSLILESASTNQTSMYLCASTPTGGGKGHEQYFGPGTRLTVT.

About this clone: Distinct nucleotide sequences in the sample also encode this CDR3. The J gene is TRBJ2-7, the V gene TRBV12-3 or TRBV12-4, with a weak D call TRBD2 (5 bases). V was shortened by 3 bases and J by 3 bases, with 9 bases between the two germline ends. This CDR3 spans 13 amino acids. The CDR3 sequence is CASSLNRGYEQYF. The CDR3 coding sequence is TGTGCCAGCAGTTTGAACCGGGGCTACGAGCAGTACTTC.